This T cell receptor beta chain was captured in a study of T-cell memory formation after mild COVID-19. This clonotype was detected ten times or more. Barcoded TCR alpha and TCR beta cDNA libraries with UMIs came from 5'RACE using constant-segment primers. MiXCR was run by TCRdb on the 5' RACE reads, yielding one entry per CDR3 protein. The table has 470,000 or so distinct CDR3 sequences, about 20% seen once; the top ten hold 20% to 25%. The CDR3 spans 14 residues. Trimming cost V 2 bases and J 8 bases, with 14 bases left between them. Germline-derived CDR1 and CDR2 are SGHRS and YFSETQ. The sequenced material came from PBMCs or a T cell subset sorted from them (not recorded which). The V call is TRBV5-1, the J call TRBJ2-4, with D perhaps TRBD1 (6 bases). This receptor was obtained from a man between 18 and 35 years old who had mild COVID-19 (a few samples of this study predate the infection). Cell type and time point are not known. This CDR3 is CASSFLGAMDIQYF. CDR3 nucleotide sequence: TGCGCCAGCAGCTTCCTGGGGGCTATGGACATTCAGTACTTC.